Following are 18 T cell receptor beta chains from one sample sequenced in a study of metastatic and nonmetastatic thyroid tumors. Until they underwent thyroid surgery, no patient had received any treatment. TCRdb re-clonotyped the PCR reads through MiXCR. The sample shows 17,000 or so clones, around 30% of them seen only once. Sequences were obtained from tumor tissue. The receptors derive from a female donor with papillary thyroid cancer or a benign thyroid nodule (not recorded which). Some clones in this sample may be carry-over from other donors' samples.

This clone was seen only a few times. The chain links TRBV27 to TRBJ2-1, with 7 nucleotides matching TRBD1. Germline-derived CDR1 and CDR2 are MNHEY and SMNVEV (reference sequence). Trimming removed 8 bases from V and 8 bases from J; junction bases left unmatched: 6. This CDR3 comprises 12 residues. The CDR3 DNA sequence: TGTGCCAGCGACAGGGTCCCCCATGAGCAGTTCTTC. Protein: CASDRVPHEQFF.

As to this clone: The same CDR3 can be traced to other DNA sequences in this sample. V and J are TRBV6-1 and TRBJ1-2; no reliable D call. This CDR3 comprises 13 residues. Germline assignment: CDR1 MNHNS and CDR2 SASEGT. V was cut by 6 bases and J by 0 bases, with 8 bases left in between. This chain's CDR3 is CASSPGPNYGYTF. The CDR3 coding sequence is TGTGCCAGCAGCCCAGGCCCTAACTATGGCTACACCTTC.

The chain uses TRBV19 and TRBJ2-3, with D possibly being TRBD1 (7 bases). CDR1 and CDR2 (germline): LNHDA, SQIVND (reference sequence). V lost 7 bases, J lost 5 bases, and 16 bases lay in between. The CDR3 runs 14 residues. The CDR3 nucleotides read TGTGCCAGTAAAGAGCAGGGGGGCAGAGATACGCAGTATTTT. It is translated as CASKEQGGRDTQYF.

In its sample, this clone was seen many times. A clone one base away is much larger, so this may be a read error. This chain joins TRBV5-6 and TRBJ1-4, with 9 bases that match TRBD1. CDR1 and CDR2 (germline): SGHDT, YYEEEE. The CDR3 sequence is 18 residues long. The chain's CDR3 is CASCLWAGQGATNEKLFF. CDR3 bases: TGTGCCAGCTGCTTGTGGGCGGGACAGGGTGCAACTAATGAAAAACTGTTTTTT.

The rearrangement uses TRBV6-1 and TRBJ2-7; 8 bases are a match to TRBD1. The germline CDR1 and CDR2 sequences are MNHNS and SASEGT. This CDR3 has 14 amino acids. J lost 5 bases, V lost 6 bases, and 9 bases had no gene match. The CDR3, as DNA: TGTGCCAGCAGCCCCGGACAGGGTATGGACGAGCAGTACTTC. Protein sequence: CASSPGQGMDEQYF.

V and J are TRBV6-5 and TRBJ1-4; a weak D match, TRBD1 (6 bases). The CDR3 contains 14 residues. Germline CDR1 MNHEY, CDR2 SVGAGI. V was shortened by 7 bases and J by 4 bases, with 13 bases between the two germline ends. Written as DNA, the CDR3 is TGTGCCAGCACCGTAGGACAGCTTAATGAAAAACTGTTTTTT. Translated, it gives CASTVGQLNEKLFF.

The V and J genes are TRBV6-2 or TRBV6-3 and TRBJ1-6; D gene ambiguous. CDR3 length: 15 residues. Trimming cost V 6 bases and J 3 bases, with 12 bases left between them. Germline lookup yields CDR1 MNHEY and CDR2 SVGEGT. For the CDR3, the DNA is TGTGCCAGCAGGCTATCGGACCTCTATAATTCACCCCTCCACTTT. Translated: CASRLSDLYNSPLHF.

This clone was seen many times. The V call is TRBV20-1, the J call TRBJ2-7; TRBD2 agrees at 11 bases. The CDR3 has 13 residues. Germline V gene lookup returns CDR1 DFQATT and CDR2 SNEGSKA (reference sequence). The V segment lost 3 bases and the J segment 4 bases; nucleotides outside the gene matches: 2. The CDR3: CSASGTSGYEQYF. CDR3 sequence (DNA): TGCAGTGCTAGCGGGACTAGCGGTTACGAGCAGTACTTC.

The chain links TRBV12-3 or TRBV12-4 to TRBJ2-1; D may be TRBD1 or TRBD2 (5 bases each). V lost 6 bases to trimming and J lost 10 bases, with 22 bases between them. The CDR3 spans 15 residues. The CDR3 DNA reads as TGTGCCAGCAGCCGCACGCGGAGGCAGGGTTCAGAGCAGTTCTTC. Encoded protein: CASSRTRRQGSEQFF.

V usage is TRBV20-1 and J usage is TRBJ2-2; TRBD1 matches 9 bases. CDR1 is DFQATT, CDR2 SNEGSKA, per germline (reference sequence). This CDR3 is 15 amino acids long. The V and J ends lost 3 bases and 1 base, in that order; junction bases with no gene match: 3. This CDR3 reads CSASRQGGNTGELFF. The CDR3 DNA is TGCAGTGCTAGTAGACAGGGGGGGAACACCGGGGAGCTGTTTTTT.

The rearrangement links TRBV19 to TRBJ2-7; D not resolved. The CDR3 runs to 13 residues. The ends were cut back, 5 bases at V and 2 bases at J, with 10 bases in the middle. Germline V gives CDR1 LNHDA, CDR2 SQIVND (reference sequence). CDR3 sequence reads: CASSSGRPYEQYF. The CDR3 DNA reads TGTGCCAGTAGTTCCGGCAGGCCCTACGAGCAGTACTTC.

The chain carries TRBV5-4 and TRBJ2-1; D is possibly TRBD2 (5 bases). Trimming pared 5 bases from V and 6 bases from J, leaving 9 bases between. There are 12 residues in the CDR3. Germline V gene data show CDR1 as SGHNT and CDR2 as YYREEE (reference sequence). The CDR3 DNA reads as TGTGCCAGCAGTCTTGCGGGCAATGAGCAGTTCTTC. Amino acids: CASSLAGNEQFF.

This clone was counted at least ten times. The rearrangement joins TRBV11-1 to TRBJ2-1, with TRBD2 matching over 7 bases. The CDR3 has 18 amino acids. V lost 5 bases to trimming and J lost 0 bases; unmatched junction nucleotides: 13. Looked up from germline, CDR1 is SGHAT and CDR2 is FQDESV (reference sequence). This CDR3 is CASSPWTWRELSYNEQFF. CDR3 bases: TGTGCCAGCAGCCCCTGGACTTGGCGGGAGCTCTCCTACAATGAGCAGTTCTTC.

The table lists this clone with many counts. Additional DNA sequences in this sample encode the identical CDR3. The V and J genes are TRBV5-1 and TRBJ2-1; D is uncertain. V was shortened by 6 bases and J by 1 base, with 8 bases between the two germline ends. In germline, CDR1 is SGHRS, CDR2 YFSETQ. The CDR3 runs to 13 residues. CDR3 sequence (DNA): TGCGCCAGCACCCCCGGATCCTACAATGAGCAGTTCTTC. The encoded protein is CASTPGSYNEQFF.

Ten or more counts support this clone. The chain is built from TRBV18 and TRBJ2-2; 8 positions agree with TRBD2. Germline values: CDR1 KGHSH, CDR2 LQKENI. This CDR3 has 15 residues. V lost 0 bases, J lost 4 bases, and 1 base stayed unmatched. CDR3 in DNA: TGTGCCAGCTCACCACCGAGCGGGAGCACCGGGGAGCTGTTTTTT. Its translation: CASSPPSGSTGELFF.

This clone was counted ten times or more. The same CDR3 also results from other DNA sequences found in this sample. The chain carries TRBV28 and TRBJ1-2, with 10 positions matching TRBD1. Per the germline V gene, CDR1 is MDHEN and CDR2 is SYDVKM. This CDR3 has 14 residues. V shed 4 bases, J shed 8 bases, and the junction held 7 bases outside the gene matches. The CDR3, as DNA: TGTGCCAGCAGTTCGGGACAGGGGAGAAAAGGCTACACCTTC. It translates to CASSSGQGRKGYTF.

This clone was observed at least ten times. V gene TRBV6-6 combines with J gene TRBJ2-1; 15 bases fit TRBD2. V lost 8 bases to trimming and J lost 8 bases; unmatched junction nucleotides: 19. This CDR3 comprises 19 residues. Germline V CDR1 and CDR2: MNHNY, SVGAGI (reference sequence). This CDR3 is CASQGAGLAGGRGWDEQFF. CDR3 bases: TGTGCCAGCCAGGGAGCGGGACTAGCGGGAGGCCGGGGTTGGGATGAGCAGTTCTTC.

This clone has only a few counts. The V gene is TRBV7-6, the J gene TRBJ2-1, with D uncertain. Trimming left V 1 base short and J 0 bases short, with 10 bases between. The CDR3 consists of 16 residues. Per the germline V gene, CDR1 is SGHVS and CDR2 is FNYEAQ. CDR3 sequence (DNA): TGTGCCAGCAGCTTAGACCCTCCGAGCTCCTACAATGAGCAGTTCTTC. It translates to CASSLDPPSSYNEQFF.